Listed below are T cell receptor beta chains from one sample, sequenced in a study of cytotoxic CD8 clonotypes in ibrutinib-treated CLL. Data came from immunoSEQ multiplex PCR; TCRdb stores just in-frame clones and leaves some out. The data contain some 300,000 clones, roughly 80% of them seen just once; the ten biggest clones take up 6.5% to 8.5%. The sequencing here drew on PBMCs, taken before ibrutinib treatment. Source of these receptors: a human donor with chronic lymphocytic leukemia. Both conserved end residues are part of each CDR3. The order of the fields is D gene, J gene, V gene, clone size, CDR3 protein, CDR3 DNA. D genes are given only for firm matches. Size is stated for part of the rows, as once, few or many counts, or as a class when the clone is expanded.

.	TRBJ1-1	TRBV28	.	CASSHRSLKEAFF	TGTGCCAGCAGCCATCGGTCTCTTAAAGAAGCTTTCTTT
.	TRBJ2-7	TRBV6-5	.	CASSFRAPSSYEQYF	TGTGCCAGCAGCTTCAGGGCCCCTTCCTCCTACGAGCAGTACTTC
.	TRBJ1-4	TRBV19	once	CASRKNEKLFF	TGTGCCAGCAGGAAAAATGAAAAACTGTTTTTT
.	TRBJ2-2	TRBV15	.	CATSESGNTGELFF	TGTGCCACCAGCGAGTCAGGCAACACCGGGGAGCTGTTTTTT
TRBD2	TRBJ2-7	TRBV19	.	CASSRRGDSYEQYF	TGTGCCAGTAGTAGGCGGGGGGACTCCTACGAGCAGTACTTC
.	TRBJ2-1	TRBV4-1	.	CASSKNSRNEQFF	TGCGCCAGCAGCAAAAATTCAAGGAATGAGCAGTTCTTC
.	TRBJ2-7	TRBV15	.	CATSKEERLEQYF	TGTGCCACCAGCAAAGAGGAGAGACTCGAGCAGTACTTC
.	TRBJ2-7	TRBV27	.	CASKVSEISYEQYF	TGTGCCAGCAAGGTTTCGGAGATCTCCTACGAGCAGTACTTC
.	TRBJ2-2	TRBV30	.	CAWSLVRDNTGELFF	TGTGCCTGGAGTTTAGTCAGGGACAACACCGGGGAGCTGTTTTTT
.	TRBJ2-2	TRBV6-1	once	CASSEGYTGELFF	TGTGCCAGCAGTGAAGGGTACACCGGGGAGCTGTTTTTT
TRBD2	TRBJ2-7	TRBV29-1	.	CSVEIRLAGVYEQYF	TGCAGCGTTGAAATTCGACTAGCGGGAGTGTACGAGCAGTACTTC
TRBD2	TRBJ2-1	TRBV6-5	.	CASSYSSGAYNEQFF	TGTGCCAGCAGTTACTCTAGCGGGGCCTACAATGAGCAGTTCTTC
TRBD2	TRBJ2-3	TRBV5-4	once	CASSFSLGREGTDTQYF	TGTGCCAGCAGCTTCTCGTTAGGGCGGGAGGGCACAGATACGCAGTATTTT
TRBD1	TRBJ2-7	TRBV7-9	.	CASSLGGQGYEQYF	TGTGCCAGCAGCTTGGGGGGACAGGGCTACGAGCAGTACTTC
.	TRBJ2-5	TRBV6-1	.	CASSDSPGSYARETQYF	TGTGCCAGCAGTGATTCCCCTGGCTCATACGCACGGGAGACCCAGTACTTC
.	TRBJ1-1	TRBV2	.	CARGTSLGEDTEAFF	TGTGCCAGAGGAACGTCCCTGGGGGAAGACACTGAAGCTTTCTTT
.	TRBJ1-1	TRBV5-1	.	CASSAVGQNTEAFF	TGCGCCAGCAGCGCCGTGGGACAGAACACTGAAGCTTTCTTT